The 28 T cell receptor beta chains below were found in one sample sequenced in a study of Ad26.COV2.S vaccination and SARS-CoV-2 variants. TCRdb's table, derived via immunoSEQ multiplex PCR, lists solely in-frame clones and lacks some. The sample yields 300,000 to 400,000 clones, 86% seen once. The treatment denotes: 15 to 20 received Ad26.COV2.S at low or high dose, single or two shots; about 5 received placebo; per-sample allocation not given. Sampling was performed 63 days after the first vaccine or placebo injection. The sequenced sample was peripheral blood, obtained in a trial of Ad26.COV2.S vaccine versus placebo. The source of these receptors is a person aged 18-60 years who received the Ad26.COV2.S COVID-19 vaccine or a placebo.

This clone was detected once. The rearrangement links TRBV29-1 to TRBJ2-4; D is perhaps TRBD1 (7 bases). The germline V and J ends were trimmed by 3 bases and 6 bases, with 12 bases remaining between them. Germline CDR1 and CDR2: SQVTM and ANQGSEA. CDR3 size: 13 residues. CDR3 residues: CSVDSQGGNIQYF. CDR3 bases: TGCAGCGTTGACTCCCAGGGGGGAAACATTCAGTACTTC.

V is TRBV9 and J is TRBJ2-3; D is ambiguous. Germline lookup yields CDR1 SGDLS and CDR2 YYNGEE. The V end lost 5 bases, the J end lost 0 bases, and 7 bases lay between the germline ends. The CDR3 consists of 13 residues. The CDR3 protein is CASSWESTDTQYF. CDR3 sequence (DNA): TGTGCCAGCAGTTGGGAAAGCACAGATACGCAGTATTTT. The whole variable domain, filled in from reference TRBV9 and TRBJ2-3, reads DSGVTQTPKHLITATGQRVTLRCSPRSGDLSVYWYQQSLDQGLQFLIQYYNGEERAKGNILERFSAQQFPDLHSELNLSSLELGDSALYFCASSWESTDTQYFGPGTRLTVL.

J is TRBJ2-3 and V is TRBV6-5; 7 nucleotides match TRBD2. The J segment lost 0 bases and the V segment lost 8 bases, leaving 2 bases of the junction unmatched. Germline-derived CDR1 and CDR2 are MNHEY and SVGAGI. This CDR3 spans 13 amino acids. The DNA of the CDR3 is TGTGCCAGCGTCGGGGGGAGCACAGATACGCAGTATTTT. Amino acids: CASVGGSTDTQYF.

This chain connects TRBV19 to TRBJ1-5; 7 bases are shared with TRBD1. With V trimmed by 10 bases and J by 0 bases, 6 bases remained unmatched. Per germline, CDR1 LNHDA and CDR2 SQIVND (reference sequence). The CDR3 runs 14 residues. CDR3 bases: TGTGCCACCATCCGGGACAGTAGCAATCAGCCCCAGCATTTT. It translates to CATIRDSSNQPQHF.

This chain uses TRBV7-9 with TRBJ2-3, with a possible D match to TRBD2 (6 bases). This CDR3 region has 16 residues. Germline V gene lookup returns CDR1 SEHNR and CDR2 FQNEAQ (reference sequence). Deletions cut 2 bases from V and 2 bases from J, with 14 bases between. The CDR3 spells CASSLYGRGDTDTQYF. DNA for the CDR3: TGTGCCAGCAGCTTATACGGGCGGGGAGACACAGATACGCAGTATTTT.

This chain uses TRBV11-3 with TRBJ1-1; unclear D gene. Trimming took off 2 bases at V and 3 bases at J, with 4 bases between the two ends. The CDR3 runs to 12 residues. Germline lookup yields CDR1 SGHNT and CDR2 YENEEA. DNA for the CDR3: TGTGCCAGCAGCTTACGAGACACTGAAGCTTTCTTT. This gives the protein CASSLRDTEAFF.

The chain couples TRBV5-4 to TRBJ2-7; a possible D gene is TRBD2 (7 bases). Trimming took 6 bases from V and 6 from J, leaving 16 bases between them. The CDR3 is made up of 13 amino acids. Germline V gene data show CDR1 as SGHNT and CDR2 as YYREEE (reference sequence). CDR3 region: CASTLGRGGEQYF. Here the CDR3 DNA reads TGTGCCAGCACCCTTGGAAGGGGGGGCGAGCAGTACTTC.

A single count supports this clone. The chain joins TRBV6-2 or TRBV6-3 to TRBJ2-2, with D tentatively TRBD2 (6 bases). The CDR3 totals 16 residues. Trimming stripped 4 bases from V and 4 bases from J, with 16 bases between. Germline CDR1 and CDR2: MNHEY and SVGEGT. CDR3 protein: CASSSWGREATGELFF. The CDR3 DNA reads TGTGCCAGCAGTTCGTGGGGCAGGGAGGCCACCGGGGAGCTGTTTTTT.

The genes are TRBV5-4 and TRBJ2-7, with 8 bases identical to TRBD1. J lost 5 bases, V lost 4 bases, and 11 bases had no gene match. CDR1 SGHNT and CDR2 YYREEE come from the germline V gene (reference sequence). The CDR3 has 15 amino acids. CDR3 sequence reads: CASSRSAGGPDEQYF. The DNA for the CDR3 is TGTGCCAGCAGCAGGTCGGCAGGGGGCCCGGACGAGCAGTACTTC.

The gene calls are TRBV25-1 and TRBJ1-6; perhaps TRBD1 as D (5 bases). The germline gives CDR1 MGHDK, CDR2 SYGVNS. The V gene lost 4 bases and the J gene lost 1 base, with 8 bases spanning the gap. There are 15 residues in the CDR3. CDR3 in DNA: TGTGCCAGCAGTGCCGGGGGTTCCTATAATTCACCCCTCCACTTT. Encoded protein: CASSAGGSYNSPLHF.

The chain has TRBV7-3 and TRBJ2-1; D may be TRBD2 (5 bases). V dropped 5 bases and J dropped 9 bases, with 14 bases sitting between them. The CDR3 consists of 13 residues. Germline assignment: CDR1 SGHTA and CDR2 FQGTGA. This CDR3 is CASSPQTGTEQFF. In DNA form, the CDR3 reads TGTGCCAGCAGCCCCCAGACGGGAACTGAGCAGTTCTTC.

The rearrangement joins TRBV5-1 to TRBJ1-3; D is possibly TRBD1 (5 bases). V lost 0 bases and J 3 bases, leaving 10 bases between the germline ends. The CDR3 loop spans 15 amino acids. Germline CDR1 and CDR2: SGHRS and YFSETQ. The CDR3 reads CASSLGGGIGNTIYF. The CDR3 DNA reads TGCGCCAGCAGCTTGGGGGGCGGCATTGGAAACACCATATATTTT.

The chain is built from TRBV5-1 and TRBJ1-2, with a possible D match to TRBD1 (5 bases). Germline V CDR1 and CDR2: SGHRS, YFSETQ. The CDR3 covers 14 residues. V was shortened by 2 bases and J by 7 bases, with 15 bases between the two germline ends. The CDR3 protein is CASSLVRGDGGYTF. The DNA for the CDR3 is TGCGCCAGCAGCTTAGTAAGGGGCGACGGTGGCTACACCTTC.

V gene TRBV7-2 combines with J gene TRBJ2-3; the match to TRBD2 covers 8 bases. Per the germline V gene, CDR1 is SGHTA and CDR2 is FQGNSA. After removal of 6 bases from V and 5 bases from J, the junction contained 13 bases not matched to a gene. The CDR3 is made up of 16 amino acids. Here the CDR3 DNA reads TGTGCCAGCAGACAATCACCGGGACTAGGTAGAGATACGCAGTATTTT. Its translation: CASRQSPGLGRDTQYF.

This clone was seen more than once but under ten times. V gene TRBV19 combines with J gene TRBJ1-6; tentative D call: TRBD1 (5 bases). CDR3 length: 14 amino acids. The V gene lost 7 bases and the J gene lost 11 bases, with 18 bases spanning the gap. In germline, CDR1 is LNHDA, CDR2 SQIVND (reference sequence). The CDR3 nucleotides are TGTGCCAGTACCGGGGCGGGCAAAAGTACACCCCTCCACTTT. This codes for CASTGAGKSTPLHF.

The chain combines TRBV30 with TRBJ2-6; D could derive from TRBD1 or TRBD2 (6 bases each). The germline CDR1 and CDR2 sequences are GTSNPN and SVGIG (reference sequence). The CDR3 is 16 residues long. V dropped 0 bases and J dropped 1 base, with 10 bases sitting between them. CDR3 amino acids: CAWSVRGQSGANVLTF. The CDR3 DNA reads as TGTGCCTGGAGTGTACGGGGGCAGTCTGGGGCCAACGTCCTGACTTTC. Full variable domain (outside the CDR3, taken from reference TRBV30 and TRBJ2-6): SQTIHQWPATLVQPVGSPLSLECTVEGTSNPNLYWYRQAAGRGLQLLFYSVGIGQISSEVPQNLSASRPQDRQFILSSKKLLLSDSGFYLCAWSVRGQSGANVLTFGAGSRLTVL.

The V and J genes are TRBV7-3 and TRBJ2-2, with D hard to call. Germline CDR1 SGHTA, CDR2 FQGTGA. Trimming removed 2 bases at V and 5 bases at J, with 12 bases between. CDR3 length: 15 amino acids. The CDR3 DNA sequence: TGTGCCAGCAGCTTAGGCCGGGTTGGGACCGGGGAGCTGTTTTTT. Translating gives CASSLGRVGTGELFF.

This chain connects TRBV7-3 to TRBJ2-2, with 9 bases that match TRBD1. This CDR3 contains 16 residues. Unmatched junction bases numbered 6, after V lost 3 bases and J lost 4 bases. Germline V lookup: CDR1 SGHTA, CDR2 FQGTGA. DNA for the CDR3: TGTGCCAGCAGCTTCCAACAGGGGGCGAGCACCGGGGAGCTGTTTTTT. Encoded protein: CASSFQQGASTGELFF. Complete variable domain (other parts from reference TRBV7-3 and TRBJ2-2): GAGVSQTPSNKVTEKGKYVELRCDPISGHTALYWYRQSLGQGPEFLIYFQGTGAADDSGLPNDRFFAVRPEGSVSTLKIQRTERGDSAVYLCASSFQQGASTGELFFGEGSRLTVL.

This CDR3 reads CASNRQDYGYTF. CDR3 sequence (DNA): TGTGCCAGCAATAGGCAAGACTATGGCTACACCTTC. The gene calls are TRBV2 and TRBJ1-2; D not certain. Germline loops: CDR1 SNHLY, CDR2 FYNNEI. The V gene lost 7 bases and the J gene lost 3 bases, with 9 bases spanning the gap. The CDR3 totals 12 residues.

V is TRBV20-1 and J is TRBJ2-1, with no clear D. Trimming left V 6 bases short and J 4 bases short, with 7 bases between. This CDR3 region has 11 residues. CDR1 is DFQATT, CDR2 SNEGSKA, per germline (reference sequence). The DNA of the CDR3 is TGCAGTGCAGCTCCTTACAATGAGCAGTTCTTC. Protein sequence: CSAAPYNEQFF.

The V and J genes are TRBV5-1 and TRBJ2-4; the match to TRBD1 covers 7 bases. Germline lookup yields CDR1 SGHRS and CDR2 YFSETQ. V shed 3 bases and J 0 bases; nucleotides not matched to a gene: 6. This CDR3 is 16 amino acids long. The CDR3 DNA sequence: TGCGCCAGCAGCTCGGGACAGACACTAGCCAAAAACATTCAGTACTTC. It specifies CASSSGQTLAKNIQYF. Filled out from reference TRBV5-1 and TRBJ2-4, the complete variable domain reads KAGVTQTPRYLIKTRGQQVTLSCSPISGHRSVSWYQQTPGQGLQFLFEYFSETQRNKGNFPGRFSGRQFSNSRSEMNVSTLELGDSALYLCASSSGQTLAKNIQYFGAGTRLSVL.

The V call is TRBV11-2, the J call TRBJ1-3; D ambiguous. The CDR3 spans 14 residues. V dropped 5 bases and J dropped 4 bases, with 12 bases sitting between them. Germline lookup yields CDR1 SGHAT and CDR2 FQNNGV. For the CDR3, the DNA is TGTGCCAGCAGCCTAGGGTTGTCCGGAAACACCATATATTTT. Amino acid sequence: CASSLGLSGNTIYF. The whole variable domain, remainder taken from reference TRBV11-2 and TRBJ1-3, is EAGVAQSPRYKIIEKRQSVAFWCNPISGHATLYWYQQILGQGPKLLIQFQNNGVVDDSQLPKDRFSAERLKGVDSTLKIQPAKLEDSAVYLCASSLGLSGNTIYFGEGSWLTVV.

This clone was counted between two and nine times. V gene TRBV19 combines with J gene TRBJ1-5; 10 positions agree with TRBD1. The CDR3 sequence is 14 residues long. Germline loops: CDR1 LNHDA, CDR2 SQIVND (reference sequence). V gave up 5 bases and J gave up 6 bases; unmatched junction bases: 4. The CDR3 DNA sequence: TGTGCCAGTAGTTGGGGACAGGGGAGTCAGCCCCAGCATTTT. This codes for CASSWGQGSQPQHF.

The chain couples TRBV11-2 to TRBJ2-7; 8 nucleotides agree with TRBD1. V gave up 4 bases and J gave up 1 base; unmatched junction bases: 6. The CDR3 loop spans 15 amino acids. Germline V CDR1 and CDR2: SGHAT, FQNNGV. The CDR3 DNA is TGTGCCAGCAGCTATGAAGGGACAGGATCCTACGAGCAGTACTTC. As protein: CASSYEGTGSYEQYF.

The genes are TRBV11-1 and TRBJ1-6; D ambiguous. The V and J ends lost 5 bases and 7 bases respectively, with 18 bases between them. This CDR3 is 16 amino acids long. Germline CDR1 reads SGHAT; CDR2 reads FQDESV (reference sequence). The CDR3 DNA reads TGTGCCAGCAGCCGTGACCGGCCCGCTGAGAATTCACCCCTCCACTTT. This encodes CASSRDRPAENSPLHF. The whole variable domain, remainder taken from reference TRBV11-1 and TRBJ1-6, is EAEVAQSPRYKITEKSQAVAFWCDPISGHATLYWYRQILGQGPELLVQFQDESVVDDSQLPKDRFSAERLKGVDSTLKIQPAELGDSAMYLCASSRDRPAENSPLHFGNGTRLTVT.

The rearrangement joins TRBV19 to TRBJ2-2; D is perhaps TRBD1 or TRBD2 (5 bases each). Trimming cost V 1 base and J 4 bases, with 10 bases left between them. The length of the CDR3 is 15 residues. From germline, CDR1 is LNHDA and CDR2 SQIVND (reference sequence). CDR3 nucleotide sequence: TGTGCCAGTAGTATAGGGGGACCCATCACCGGGGAGCTGTTTTTT. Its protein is CASSIGGPITGELFF. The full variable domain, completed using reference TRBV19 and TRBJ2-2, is DGGITQSPKYLFRKEGQNVTLSCEQNLNHDAMYWYRQDPGQGLRLIYYSQIVNDFQKGDIAEGYSVSREKKESFPLTVTSAQKNPTAFYLCASSIGGPITGELFFGEGSRLTVL.

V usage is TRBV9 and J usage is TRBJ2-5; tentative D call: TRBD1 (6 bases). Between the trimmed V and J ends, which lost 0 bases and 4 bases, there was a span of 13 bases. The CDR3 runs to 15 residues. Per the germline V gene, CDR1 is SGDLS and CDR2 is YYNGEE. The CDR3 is CASSVAAGAGETQYF. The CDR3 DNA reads TGTGCCAGCAGCGTAGCGGCAGGGGCGGGAGAGACCCAGTACTTC.

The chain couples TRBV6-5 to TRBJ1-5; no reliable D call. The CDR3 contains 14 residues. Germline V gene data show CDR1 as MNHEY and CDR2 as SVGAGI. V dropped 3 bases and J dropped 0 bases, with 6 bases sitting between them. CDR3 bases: TGTGCCAGCAGTTATGGGGTTAGCAATCAGCCCCAGCATTTT. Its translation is CASSYGVSNQPQHF.